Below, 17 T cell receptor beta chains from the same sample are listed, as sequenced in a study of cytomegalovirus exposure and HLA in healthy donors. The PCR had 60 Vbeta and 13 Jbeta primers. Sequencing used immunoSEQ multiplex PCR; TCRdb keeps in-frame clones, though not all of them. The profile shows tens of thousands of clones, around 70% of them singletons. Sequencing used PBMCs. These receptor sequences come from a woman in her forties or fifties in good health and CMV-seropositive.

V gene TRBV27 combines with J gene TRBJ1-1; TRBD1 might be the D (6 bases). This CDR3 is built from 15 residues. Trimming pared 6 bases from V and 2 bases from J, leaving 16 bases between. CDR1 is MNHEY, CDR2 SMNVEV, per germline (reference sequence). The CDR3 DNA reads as TGTGCCAGCAGACGTGACAGGCTTACCAACACTGAAGCTTTCTTT. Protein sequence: CASRRDRLTNTEAFF.

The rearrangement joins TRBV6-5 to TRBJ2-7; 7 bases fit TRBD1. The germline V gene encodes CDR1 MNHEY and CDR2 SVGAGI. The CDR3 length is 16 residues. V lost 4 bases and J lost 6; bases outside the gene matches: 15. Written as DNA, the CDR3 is TGTGCCAGCAGTTCGAGTCGAGGGGGCCCGTCTCGCGAGCAGTACTTC. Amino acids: CASSSSRGGPSREQYF.

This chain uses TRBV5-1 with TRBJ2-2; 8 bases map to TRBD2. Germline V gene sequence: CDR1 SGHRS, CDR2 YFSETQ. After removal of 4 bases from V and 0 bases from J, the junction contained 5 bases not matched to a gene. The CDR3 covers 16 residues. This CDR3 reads CASSRLSGTNTGELFF. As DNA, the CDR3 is TGCGCCAGCAGCCGCCTTAGCGGGACGAACACCGGGGAGCTGTTTTTT. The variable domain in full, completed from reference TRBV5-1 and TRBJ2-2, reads KAGVTQTPRYLIKTRGQQVTLSCSPISGHRSVSWYQQTPGQGLQFLFEYFSETQRNKGNFPGRFSGRQFSNSRSEMNVSTLELGDSALYLCASSRLSGTNTGELFFGEGSRLTVL.

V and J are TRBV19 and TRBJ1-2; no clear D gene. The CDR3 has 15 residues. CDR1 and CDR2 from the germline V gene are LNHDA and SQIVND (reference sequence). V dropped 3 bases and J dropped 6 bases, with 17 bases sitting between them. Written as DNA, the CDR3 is TGTGCCAGTAGTATCACCACAGACGCCTTCAATGGCTACACCTTC. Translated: CASSITTDAFNGYTF.

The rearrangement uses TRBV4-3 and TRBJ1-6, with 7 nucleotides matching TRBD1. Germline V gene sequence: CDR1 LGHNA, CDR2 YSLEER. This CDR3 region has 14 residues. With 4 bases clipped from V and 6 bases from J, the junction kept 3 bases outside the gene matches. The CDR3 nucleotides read TGCGCCAGCAGCCTTTGGGACAGTAATTCACCCCTCCACTTT. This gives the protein CASSLWDSNSPLHF.

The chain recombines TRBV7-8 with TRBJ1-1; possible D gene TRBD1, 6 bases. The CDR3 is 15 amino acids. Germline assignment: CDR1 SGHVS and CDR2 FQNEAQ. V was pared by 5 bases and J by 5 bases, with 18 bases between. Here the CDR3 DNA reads TGTGCCAGCAGCCCCGGTCCAGGGGCCGGGACTGAAGCTTTCTTT. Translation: CASSPGPGAGTEAFF.

Here the CDR3 reads CASRPQGRDTEAFF. The DNA for the CDR3 is TGTGCCAGCAGACCACAGGGTAGGGACACTGAAGCTTTCTTT. V usage is TRBV28 and J usage is TRBJ1-1; tentatively, D is TRBD1 (6 bases). Trimming pared 6 bases from V and 3 bases from J, leaving 14 bases between. Germline loops: CDR1 MDHEN, CDR2 SYDVKM. This CDR3 is built from 14 residues.

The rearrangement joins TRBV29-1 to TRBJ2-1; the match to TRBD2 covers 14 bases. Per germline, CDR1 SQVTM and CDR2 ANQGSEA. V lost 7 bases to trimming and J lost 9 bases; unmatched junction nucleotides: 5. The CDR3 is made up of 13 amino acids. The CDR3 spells CSARLAGGVEQFF. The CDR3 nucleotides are TGCAGCGCACGACTAGCGGGAGGGGTTGAGCAGTTCTTC.

The CDR3 is CASSLGPQGIGEKLFF. CDR3 nucleotides: TGTGCCAGCAGCTTAGGGCCACAGGGAATTGGGGAAAAACTGTTTTTT. The chain has TRBV7-2 and TRBJ1-4; a weak D match, TRBD1 (6 bases). Trimming took off 1 base at V and 8 bases at J, with 17 bases between the two ends. CDR1 SGHTA and CDR2 FQGNSA come from the germline V gene. The CDR3 totals 16 residues. Full variable domain (missing parts from reference TRBV7-2 and TRBJ1-4): GAGVSQSPSNKVTEKGKDVELRCDPISGHTALYWYRQSLGQGLEFLIYFQGNSAPDKSGLPSDRFSAERTGGSVSTLTIQRTQQEDSAVYLCASSLGPQGIGEKLFFGSGTQLSVL.

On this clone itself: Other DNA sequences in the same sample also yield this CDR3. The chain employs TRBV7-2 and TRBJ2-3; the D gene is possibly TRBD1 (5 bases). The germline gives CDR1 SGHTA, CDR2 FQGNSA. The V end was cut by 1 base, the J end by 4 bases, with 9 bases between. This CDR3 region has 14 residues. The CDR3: CASSLDTGADTQYF. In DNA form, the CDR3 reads TGTGCCAGCAGCTTAGATACAGGAGCAGATACGCAGTATTTT. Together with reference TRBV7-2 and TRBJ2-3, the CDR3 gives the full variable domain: GAGVSQSPSNKVTEKGKDVELRCDPISGHTALYWYRQSLGQGLEFLIYFQGNSAPDKSGLPSDRFSAERTGGSVSTLTIQRTQQEDSAVYLCASSLDTGADTQYFGPGTRLTVL.

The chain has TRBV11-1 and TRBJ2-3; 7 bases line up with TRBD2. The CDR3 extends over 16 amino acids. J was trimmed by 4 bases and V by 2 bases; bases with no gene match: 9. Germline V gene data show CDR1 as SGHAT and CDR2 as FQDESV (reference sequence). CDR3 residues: CASSLLTSFSPDTQYF. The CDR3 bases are TGTGCCAGCAGCTTACTGACTAGCTTCAGTCCAGATACGCAGTATTTT.

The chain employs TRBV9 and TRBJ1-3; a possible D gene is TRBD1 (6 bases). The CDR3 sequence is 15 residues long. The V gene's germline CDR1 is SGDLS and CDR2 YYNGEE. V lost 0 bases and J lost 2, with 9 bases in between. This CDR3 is CASSVAQGTGNTIYF. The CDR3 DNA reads TGTGCCAGCAGCGTAGCTCAGGGGACTGGAAACACCATATATTTT.

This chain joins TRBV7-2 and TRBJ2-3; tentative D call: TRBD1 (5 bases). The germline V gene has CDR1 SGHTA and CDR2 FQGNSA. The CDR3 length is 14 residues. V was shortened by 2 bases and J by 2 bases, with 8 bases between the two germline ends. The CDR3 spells CASSLQGITDTQYF. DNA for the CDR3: TGTGCCAGCAGCTTACAGGGTATCACAGATACGCAGTATTTT.

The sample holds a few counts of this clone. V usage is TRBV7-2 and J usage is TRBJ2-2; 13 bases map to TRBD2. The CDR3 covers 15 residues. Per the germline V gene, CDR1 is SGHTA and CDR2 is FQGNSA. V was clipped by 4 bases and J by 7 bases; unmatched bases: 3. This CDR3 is CASSWTSGRVGELFF. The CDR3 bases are TGTGCCAGCAGCTGGACTAGCGGGAGAGTCGGGGAGCTGTTTTTT.

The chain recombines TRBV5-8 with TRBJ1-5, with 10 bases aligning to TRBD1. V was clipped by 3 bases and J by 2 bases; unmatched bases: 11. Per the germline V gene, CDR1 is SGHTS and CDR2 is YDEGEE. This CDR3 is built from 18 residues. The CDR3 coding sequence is TGTGCCAGCAGCTACGCCGGGACAGGGGAGGTGGGCAATCAGCCCCAGCATTTT. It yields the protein CASSYAGTGEVGNQPQHF.

The CDR3 bases are TGTGCCAGCAGTGAAGGCCAGGGAAGAAGCGAGCAGTACTTC. Translated: CASSEGQGRSEQYF. The chain links TRBV6-1 to TRBJ2-7, with D possibly being TRBD1 (5 bases). The CDR3 length is 14 residues. V lost 1 base to trimming and J lost 6 bases, with 13 bases between them. CDR1 and CDR2 from the germline V gene are MNHNS and SASEGT.

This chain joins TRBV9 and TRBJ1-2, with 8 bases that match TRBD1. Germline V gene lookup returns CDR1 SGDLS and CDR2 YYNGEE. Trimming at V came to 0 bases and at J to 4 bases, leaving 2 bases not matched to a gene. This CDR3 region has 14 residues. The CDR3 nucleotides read TGTGCCAGCAGCGTAGCTGGGACAGGCTATGGCTACACCTTC. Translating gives CASSVAGTGYGYTF. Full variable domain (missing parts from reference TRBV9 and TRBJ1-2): DSGVTQTPKHLITATGQRVTLRCSPRSGDLSVYWYQQSLDQGLQFLIQYYNGEERAKGNILERFSAQQFPDLHSELNLSSLELGDSALYFCASSVAGTGYGYTFGSGTRLTVV.